A selection of T cell receptor beta chains follows, all from one sample in a study of Ad26.COV2.S vaccination and SARS-CoV-2 variants. Clones were read by immunoSEQ multiplex PCR, and TCRdb kept only the in-frame ones, dropping some. The sample includes roughly 700,000 clones, 70% to 90% seen only once; the top ten take 1.5%. Material: peripheral blood, obtained in a trial of Ad26.COV2.S vaccine versus placebo. The receptors come from a person between 18 and 65 years old who received the Ad26.COV2.S COVID-19 vaccine or a placebo. CDR3s include the opening cysteine and the closing phenylalanine or tryptophan. The order of the fields is V gene, clone size, CDR3 length, J gene, D gene, CDR3 protein, CDR3 DNA. The D gene is left open where the match is weak. Clone size is stated in some rows and not others, as once, few, many or a class when expanded.

>TRBV18|few|15|TRBJ1-5|TRBD1
CASSPLQGANQPQHF
TGTGCCAGCTCACCCTTACAGGGGGCCAATCAGCCCCAGCATTTT
>TRBV6-2/TRBV6-3|-|17|TRBJ1-1|TRBD1
CASSSNRGTGGDTEAFF
TGTGCCAGCAGTTCAAACCGGGGGACAGGGGGCGACACTGAAGCTTTCTTT
>TRBV6-2/TRBV6-3|-|15|TRBJ2-1|TRBD2
CASSYAAGGPSEQFF
TGTGCCAGCAGTTACGCAGCGGGGGGGCCAAGTGAGCAGTTCTTC
>TRBV24-1|-|15|TRBJ2-1|TRBD2
CATSDSRGRTNEQFF
TGTGCCACCAGTGATTCGCGGGGGAGGACTAATGAGCAGTTCTTC
>TRBV19|-|15|TRBJ2-1|TRBD2
CASSTLRLAGDEQFF
TGTGCCAGTAGTACCCTTCGACTAGCGGGAGACGAGCAGTTCTTC
>TRBV4-2|-|14|TRBJ1-1|-
CASSRLDVNTEAFF
TGTGCCAGCAGCCGATTGGATGTGAACACTGAAGCTTTCTTT
>TRBV10-3|-|15|TRBJ2-1|TRBD2
CAISERGSGSDEQFF
TGTGCCATCAGTGAGCGGGGTAGCGGGAGTGATGAGCAGTTCTTC
>TRBV14|-|13|TRBJ2-5|-
CASSQDGRETQYF
TGTGCCAGCAGCCAAGATGGCAGAGAGACCCAGTACTTC
>TRBV15|-|14|TRBJ2-7|-
CAGWEVTGSYEQYF
TGTGCCGGCTGGGAGGTTACCGGCTCCTACGAGCAGTACTTC
>TRBV10-3|-|13|TRBJ1-2|TRBD1
CATTQGALYGYTF
TGTGCCACGACCCAGGGGGCTCTCTATGGCTACACCTTC
>TRBV4-1|-|14|TRBJ1-2|-
CASSQLIGNYGYTF
TGCGCCAGCAGCCAGCTTATAGGGAACTATGGCTACACCTTC
>TRBV10-3|-|15|TRBJ2-1|TRBD2
CAIGRVDREGNEQFF
TGTGCCATCGGTAGGGTCGACCGGGAGGGCAATGAGCAGTTCTTC
>TRBV11-2|once|13|TRBJ2-1|-
CASSLALAGEQFF
TGTGCCAGCAGCTTAGCCCTAGCAGGTGAGCAGTTCTTC
>TRBV7-3|-|13|TRBJ2-5|-
CASSADYGETQYF
TGTGCCAGCAGCGCGGACTACGGGGAGACCCAGTACTTC
>TRBV10-3|-|17|TRBJ2-1|TRBD2
CAISRTSAEYTYNEQFF
TGTGCCATCAGCCGGACTAGCGCCGAGTACACCTACAATGAGCAGTTCTTC
>TRBV23-1|-|14|TRBJ2-7|-
CATPPVPGGYEQYF
TGCGCCACCCCCCCGGTCCCAGGCGGCTACGAGCAGTACTTC
>TRBV20-1|-|13|TRBJ2-5|-
CSASRQYQETQYF
TGCAGTGCTAGTCGACAGTACCAAGAGACCCAGTACTTC
>TRBV3-1/TRBV3-2|-|15|TRBJ2-1|-
CASSQGGSSYNEQFF
TGTGCCAGCAGCCAAGGGGGGAGCTCCTACAATGAGCAGTTCTTC
>TRBV30|few|13|TRBJ2-7|TRBD1
CAWSRDRGDEQYF
TGTGCCTGGAGCCGGGACAGGGGTGACGAGCAGTACTTC
>TRBV27|once|12|TRBJ2-1|TRBD1
CASSLTGNEQFF
TGTGCCAGCAGTTTGACAGGGAATGAGCAGTTCTTC
>TRBV5-1|-|17|TRBJ1-2|TRBD1
CASSPQTGRTSGDGYTF
TGCGCCAGCAGCCCTCAGACAGGGCGGACCTCCGGGGATGGCTACACCTTC
>TRBV7-2|-|16|TRBJ2-2|-
CASSYQQGGGTGELFF
TGTGCCAGCAGCTACCAACAGGGTGGAGGAACCGGGGAGCTGTTTTTT
>TRBV7-9|-|14|TRBJ2-5|TRBD2
CASSSGGRGETQYF
TGTGCCAGCAGCTCGGGGGGACGGGGAGAGACCCAGTACTTC
>TRBV14|-|15|TRBJ2-2|TRBD1
CASSPHRGQVGELFF
TGTGCCAGCAGCCCCCACAGGGGGCAGGTCGGGGAGCTGTTTTTT
>TRBV6-5|-|15|TRBJ2-7|TRBD2
CASSTGTSADYEQYF
TGTGCCAGCAGTACCGGGACTAGCGCAGACTACGAGCAGTACTTC
>TRBV10-3|many|16|TRBJ1-4|-
CAISESLGGRLEKLFF
TGTGCCATCAGTGAGTCGTTGGGGGGCAGGTTGGAAAAACTGTTTTTT